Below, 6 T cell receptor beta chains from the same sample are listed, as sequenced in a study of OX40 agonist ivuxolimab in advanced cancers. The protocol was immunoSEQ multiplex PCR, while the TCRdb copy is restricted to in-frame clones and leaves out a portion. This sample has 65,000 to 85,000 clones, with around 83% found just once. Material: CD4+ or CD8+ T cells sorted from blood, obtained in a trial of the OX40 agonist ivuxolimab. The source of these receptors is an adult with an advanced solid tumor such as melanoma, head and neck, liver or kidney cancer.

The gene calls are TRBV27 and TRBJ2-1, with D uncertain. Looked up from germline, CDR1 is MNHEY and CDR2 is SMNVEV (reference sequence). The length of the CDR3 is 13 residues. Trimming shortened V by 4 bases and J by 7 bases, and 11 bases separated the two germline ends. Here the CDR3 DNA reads TGTGCCAGCAGTTGGTATGGTATGAATGAGCAGTTCTTC. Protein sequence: CASSWYGMNEQFF.

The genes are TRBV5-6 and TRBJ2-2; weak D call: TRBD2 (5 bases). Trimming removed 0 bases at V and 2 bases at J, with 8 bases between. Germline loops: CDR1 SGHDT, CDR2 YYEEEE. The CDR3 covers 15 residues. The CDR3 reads CASSLGGLNTGELFF. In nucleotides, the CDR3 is TGTGCCAGCAGCTTGGGAGGACTCAACACCGGGGAGCTGTTTTTT.

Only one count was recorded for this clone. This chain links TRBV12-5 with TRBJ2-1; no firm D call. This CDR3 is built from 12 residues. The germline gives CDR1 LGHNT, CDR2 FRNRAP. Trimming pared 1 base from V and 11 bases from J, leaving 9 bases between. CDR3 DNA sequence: TGTGCTAGTGGTTTGGAGGGTAATCAGCAGTTCTTC. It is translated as CASGLEGNQQFF.

CDR3 sequence reads: CASSPGGTSGAETQYF. The CDR3 region has the DNA TGTGCCAGCAGCCCGGGGGGGACTAGCGGGGCCGAGACCCAGTACTTC. The V and J genes are TRBV7-9 and TRBJ2-5; the match to TRBD2 covers 13 bases. The CDR3 is 16 residues long. V shed 5 bases, J shed 5 bases, and the junction held 8 bases outside the gene matches. The germline V gene has CDR1 SEHNR and CDR2 FQNEAQ (reference sequence). Full variable domain (remainder filled in from reference TRBV7-9 and TRBJ2-5): DTGVSQNPRHKITKRGQNVTFRCDPISEHNRLYWYRQTLGQGPEFLTYFQNEAQLEKSRLLSDRFSAERPKGSFSTLEIQRTEQGDSAMYLCASSPGGTSGAETQYFGPGTRLLVL.

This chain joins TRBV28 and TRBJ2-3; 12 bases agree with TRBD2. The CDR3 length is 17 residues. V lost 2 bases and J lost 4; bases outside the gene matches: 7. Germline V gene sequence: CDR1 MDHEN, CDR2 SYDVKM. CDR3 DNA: TGTGCCAGCAGTTTAATGGGGACTAGCGGGCGGGCAGATACGCAGTATTTT. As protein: CASSLMGTSGRADTQYF.

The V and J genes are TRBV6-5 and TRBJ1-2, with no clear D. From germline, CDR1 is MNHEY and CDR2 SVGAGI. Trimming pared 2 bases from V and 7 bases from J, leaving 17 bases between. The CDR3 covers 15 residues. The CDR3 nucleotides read TGTGCCAGCAGTTACGGGCCAGCCTCGTCGTCTGGCTACACCTTC. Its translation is CASSYGPASSSGYTF.